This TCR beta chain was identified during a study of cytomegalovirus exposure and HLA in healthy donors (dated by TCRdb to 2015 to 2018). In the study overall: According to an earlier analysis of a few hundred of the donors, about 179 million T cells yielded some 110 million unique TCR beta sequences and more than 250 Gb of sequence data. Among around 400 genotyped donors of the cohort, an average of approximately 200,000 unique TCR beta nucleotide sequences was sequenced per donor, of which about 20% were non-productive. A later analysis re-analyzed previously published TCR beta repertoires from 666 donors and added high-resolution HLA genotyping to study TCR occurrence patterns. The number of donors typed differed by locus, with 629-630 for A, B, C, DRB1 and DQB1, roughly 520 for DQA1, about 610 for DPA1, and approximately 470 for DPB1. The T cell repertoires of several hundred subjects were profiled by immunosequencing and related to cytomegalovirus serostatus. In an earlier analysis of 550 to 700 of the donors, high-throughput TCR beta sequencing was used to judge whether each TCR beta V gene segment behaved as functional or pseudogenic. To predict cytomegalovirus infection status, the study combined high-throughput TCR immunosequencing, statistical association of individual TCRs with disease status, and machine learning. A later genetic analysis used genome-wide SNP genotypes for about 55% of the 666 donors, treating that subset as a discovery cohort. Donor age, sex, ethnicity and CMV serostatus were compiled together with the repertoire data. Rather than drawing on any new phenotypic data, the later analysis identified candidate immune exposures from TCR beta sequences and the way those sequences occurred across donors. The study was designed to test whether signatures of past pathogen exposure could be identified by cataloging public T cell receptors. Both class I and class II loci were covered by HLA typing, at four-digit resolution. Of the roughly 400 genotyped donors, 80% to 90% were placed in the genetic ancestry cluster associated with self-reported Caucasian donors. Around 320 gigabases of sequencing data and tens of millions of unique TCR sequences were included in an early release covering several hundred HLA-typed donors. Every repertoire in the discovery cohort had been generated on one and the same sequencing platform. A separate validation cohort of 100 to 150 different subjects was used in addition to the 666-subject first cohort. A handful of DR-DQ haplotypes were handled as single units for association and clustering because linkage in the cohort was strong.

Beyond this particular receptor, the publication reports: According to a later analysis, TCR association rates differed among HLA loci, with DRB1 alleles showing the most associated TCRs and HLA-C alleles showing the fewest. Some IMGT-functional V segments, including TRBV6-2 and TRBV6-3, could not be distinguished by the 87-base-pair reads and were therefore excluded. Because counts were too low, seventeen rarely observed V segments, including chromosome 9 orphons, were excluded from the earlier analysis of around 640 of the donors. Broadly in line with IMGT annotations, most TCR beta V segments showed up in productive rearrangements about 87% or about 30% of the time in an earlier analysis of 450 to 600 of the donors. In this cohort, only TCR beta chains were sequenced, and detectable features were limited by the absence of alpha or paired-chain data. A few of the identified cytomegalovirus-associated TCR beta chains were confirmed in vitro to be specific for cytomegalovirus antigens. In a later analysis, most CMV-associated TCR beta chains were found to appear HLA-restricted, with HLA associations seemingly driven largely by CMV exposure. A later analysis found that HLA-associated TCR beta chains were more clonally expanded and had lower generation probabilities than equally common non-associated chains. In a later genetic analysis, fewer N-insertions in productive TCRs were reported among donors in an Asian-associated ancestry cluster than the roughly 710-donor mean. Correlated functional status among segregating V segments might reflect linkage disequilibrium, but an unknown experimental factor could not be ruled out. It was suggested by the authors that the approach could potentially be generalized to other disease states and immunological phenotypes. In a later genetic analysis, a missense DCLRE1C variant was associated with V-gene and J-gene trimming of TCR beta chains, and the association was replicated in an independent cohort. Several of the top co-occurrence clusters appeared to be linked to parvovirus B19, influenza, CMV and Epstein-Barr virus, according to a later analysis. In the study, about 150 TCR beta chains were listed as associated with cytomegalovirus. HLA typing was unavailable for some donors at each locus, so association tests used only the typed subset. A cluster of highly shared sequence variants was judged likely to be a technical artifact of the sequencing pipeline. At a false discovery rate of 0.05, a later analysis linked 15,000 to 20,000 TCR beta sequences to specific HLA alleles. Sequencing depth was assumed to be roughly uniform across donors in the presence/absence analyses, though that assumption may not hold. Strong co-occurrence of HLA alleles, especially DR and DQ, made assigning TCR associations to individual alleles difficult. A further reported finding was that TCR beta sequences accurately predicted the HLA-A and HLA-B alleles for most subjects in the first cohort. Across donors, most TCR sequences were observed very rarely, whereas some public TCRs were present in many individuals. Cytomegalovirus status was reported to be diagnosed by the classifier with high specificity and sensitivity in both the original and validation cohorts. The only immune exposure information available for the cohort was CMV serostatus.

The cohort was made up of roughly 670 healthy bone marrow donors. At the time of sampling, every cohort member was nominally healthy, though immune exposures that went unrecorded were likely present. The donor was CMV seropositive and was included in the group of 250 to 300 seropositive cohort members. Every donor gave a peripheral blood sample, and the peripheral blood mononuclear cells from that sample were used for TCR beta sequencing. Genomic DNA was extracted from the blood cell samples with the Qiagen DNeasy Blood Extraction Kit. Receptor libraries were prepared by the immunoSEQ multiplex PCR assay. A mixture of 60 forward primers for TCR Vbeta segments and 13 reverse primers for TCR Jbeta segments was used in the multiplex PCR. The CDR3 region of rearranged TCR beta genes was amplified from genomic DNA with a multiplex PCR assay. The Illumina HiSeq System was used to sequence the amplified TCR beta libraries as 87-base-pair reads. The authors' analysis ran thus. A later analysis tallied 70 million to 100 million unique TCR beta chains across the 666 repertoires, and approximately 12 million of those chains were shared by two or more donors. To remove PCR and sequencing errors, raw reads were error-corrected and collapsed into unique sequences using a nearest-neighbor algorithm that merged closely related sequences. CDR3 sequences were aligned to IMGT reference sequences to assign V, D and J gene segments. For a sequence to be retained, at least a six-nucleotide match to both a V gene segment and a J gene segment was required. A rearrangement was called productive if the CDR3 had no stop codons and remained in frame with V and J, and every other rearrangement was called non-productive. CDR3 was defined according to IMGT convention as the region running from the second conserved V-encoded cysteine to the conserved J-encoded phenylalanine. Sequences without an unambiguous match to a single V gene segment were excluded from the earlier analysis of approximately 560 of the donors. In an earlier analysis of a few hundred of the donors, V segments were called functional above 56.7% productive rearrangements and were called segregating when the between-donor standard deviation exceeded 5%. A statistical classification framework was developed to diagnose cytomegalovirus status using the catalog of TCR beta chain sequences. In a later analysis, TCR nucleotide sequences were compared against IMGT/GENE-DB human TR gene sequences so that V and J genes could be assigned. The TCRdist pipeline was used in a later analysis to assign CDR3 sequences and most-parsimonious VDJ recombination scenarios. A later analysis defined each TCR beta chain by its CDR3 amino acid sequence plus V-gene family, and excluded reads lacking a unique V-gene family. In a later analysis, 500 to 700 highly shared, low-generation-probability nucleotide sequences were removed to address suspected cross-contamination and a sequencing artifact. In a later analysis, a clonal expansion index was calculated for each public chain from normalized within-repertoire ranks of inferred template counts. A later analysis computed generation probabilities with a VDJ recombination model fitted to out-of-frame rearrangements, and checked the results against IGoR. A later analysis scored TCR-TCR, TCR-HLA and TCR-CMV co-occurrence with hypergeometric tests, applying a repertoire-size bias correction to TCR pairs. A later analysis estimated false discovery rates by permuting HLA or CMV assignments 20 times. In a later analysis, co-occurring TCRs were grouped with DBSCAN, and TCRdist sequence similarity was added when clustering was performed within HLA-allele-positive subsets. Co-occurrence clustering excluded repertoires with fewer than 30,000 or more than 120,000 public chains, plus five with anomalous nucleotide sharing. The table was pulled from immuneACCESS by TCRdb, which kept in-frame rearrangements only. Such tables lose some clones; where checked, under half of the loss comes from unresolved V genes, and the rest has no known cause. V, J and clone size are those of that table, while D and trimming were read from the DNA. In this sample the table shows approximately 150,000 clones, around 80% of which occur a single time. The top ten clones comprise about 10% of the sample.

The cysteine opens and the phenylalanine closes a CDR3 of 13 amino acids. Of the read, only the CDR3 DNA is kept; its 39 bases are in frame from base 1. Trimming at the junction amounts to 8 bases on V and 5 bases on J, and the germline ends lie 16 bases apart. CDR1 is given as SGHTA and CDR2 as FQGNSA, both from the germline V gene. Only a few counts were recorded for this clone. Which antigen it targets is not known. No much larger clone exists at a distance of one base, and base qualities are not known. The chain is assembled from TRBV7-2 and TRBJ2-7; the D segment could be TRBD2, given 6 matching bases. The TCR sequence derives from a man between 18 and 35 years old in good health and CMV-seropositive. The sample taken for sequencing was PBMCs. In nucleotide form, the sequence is TGTGCCAGCGGAAGCGGGTTTTTGAACGAGCAGTACTTC. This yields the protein CASGSGFLNEQYF.